The clone carrying this TCR beta chain was seen only once. The antigen is unknown. Germline values: CDR1 LNHDA, CDR2 SQIVND (reference sequence). The CDR3 has 14 amino acids. Trimming stripped 4 bases from V and 3 bases from J, with 11 bases between. This sample is part of a study of immune evolution from preneoplasia to lung adenocarcinoma. Study at large: HLA loss of heterozygosity: about 7% AIS, roughly 15% MIA, about 32% ADC, none AAH. The study, taken as a whole, reports: Top clone share appeared to fall from AAH through AIS, MIA, adenocarcinoma.

Two lung cancer pathologists independently confirmed each histologic diagnosis. The protocol was immunoSEQ multiplex PCR, while the TCRdb copy is restricted to in-frame clones and leaves out a portion. The sample consists of some 15,000 clones, approximately 78% of them appearing once. The rearrangement uses TRBV19 and TRBJ2-3; D may be TRBD2 (5 bases). The sample was FFPE minimally invasive lung adenocarcinoma tissue. The clonotype originates from a person in their 70s with lung adenocarcinoma. In DNA form, the CDR3 reads TGTGCCAGTAGTAGCGGGCTTACGACAGATACGCAGTATTTT. Protein: CASSSGLTTDTQYF.